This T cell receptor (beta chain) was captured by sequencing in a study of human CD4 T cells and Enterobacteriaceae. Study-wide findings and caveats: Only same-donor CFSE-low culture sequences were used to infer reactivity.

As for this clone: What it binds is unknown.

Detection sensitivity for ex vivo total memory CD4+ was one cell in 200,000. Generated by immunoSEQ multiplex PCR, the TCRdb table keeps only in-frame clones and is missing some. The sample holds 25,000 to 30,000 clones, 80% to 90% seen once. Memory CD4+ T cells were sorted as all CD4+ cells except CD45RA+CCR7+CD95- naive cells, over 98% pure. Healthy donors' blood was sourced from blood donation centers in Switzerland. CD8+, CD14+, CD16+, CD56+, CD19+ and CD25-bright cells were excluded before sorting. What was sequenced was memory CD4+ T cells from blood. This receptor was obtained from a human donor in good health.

The CDR3 loop reads CASRSSSSGGEQYF. CDR3 DNA sequence: TGTGCCAGCAGGTCCTCGAGCTCAGGGGGTGAGCAGTACTTC. The chain couples TRBV2 to TRBJ2-7, with 7 nucleotides matching TRBD1. The CDR3 is made up of 14 amino acids. Germline trimming cut 6 bases from V and 7 bases from J; bases unmatched to any gene: 12. From germline, CDR1 is SNHLY and CDR2 FYNNEI.